The T cell receptor beta chain described here comes from a study of cytomegalovirus exposure and HLA in healthy donors (TCRdb year 2017). Context from the whole study: In an earlier analysis of under 750 of the donors, 250 to 300 Gb of sequence data and about 110 million unique TCR beta sequences from about 190 million T cells were reported. An early release that covered fewer than 750 HLA-typed donors contained approximately 300 gigabases of sequencing data and tens of millions of unique TCR sequences. Among the roughly 410 genotyped donors, around 81% belonged to the genetic ancestry cluster associated with self-reported Caucasian donors. The study aimed to test whether signatures of past pathogen exposure could be identified by cataloging public T cell receptors. The study used immunosequencing to profile the T cell repertoires of around 600 subjects and linked those repertoires to cytomegalovirus serostatus. A separate validation cohort of more than 100 different subjects was used in addition to the roughly 670-subject first cohort. To predict cytomegalovirus infection status, the study brought together high-throughput TCR immunosequencing, statistical association of individual TCRs with disease status, and machine learning. A later analysis re-examined previously published TCR beta repertoires from 610 or so donors and added high-resolution HLA genotyping to investigate patterns of TCR occurrence. Rather than drawing on any new phenotypic data, the later analysis identified candidate immune exposures from TCR beta sequences and the way those sequences occurred across donors. In an earlier analysis of a few hundred of the donors, high-throughput TCR beta sequencing was used to judge whether each TCR beta V gene segment behaved as functional or pseudogenic. Donor age, sex, ethnicity and CMV serostatus were compiled together with the repertoire data. Genome-wide SNP genotypes for about 65% of the roughly 670 donors were used in a later genetic analysis, which treated that subset as a discovery cohort. All discovery cohort repertoires had been generated on a single sequencing platform. HLA typing included class I and class II loci at four-digit resolution. The number of donors typed differed by locus, with about 629-630 for A, B, C, DRB1 and DQB1, around 560 for DQA1, over 600 for DPA1, and 450 to 480 for DPB1. Five DR-DQ haplotypes were handled as single units for association and clustering, since linkage in the cohort was strong. Among around 400 genotyped donors of the cohort, an average of approximately 220,000 unique TCR beta nucleotide sequences was sequenced per donor, of which about 20% were non-productive. Results and caveats for the whole study, not just this receptor: A few of the identified cytomegalovirus-associated TCR beta chains were confirmed in vitro to be specific for cytomegalovirus antigens. Across donors, most TCR sequences were observed very rarely, whereas some public TCRs were present in many individuals. The study listed around 160 TCR beta chains as associated with cytomegalovirus. Cytomegalovirus status was reported to be diagnosed by the classifier with high specificity and sensitivity in both the original and validation cohorts. The presence/absence analyses assumed that sequencing depth was roughly uniform across donors, and that assumption may not be true. In an earlier analysis of some 550 of the donors, most TCR beta V segments were observed in productive rearrangements about 87% or about 30% of the time, broadly matching IMGT annotations. Compared with the roughly 670-donor mean, donors in an Asian-associated ancestry cluster had fewer N-insertions in productive TCRs, according to a later genetic analysis. The cohort was sequenced for TCR beta chains only, and without alpha or paired-chain data the features that could be detected were limited. Strong co-occurrence of HLA alleles, especially DR and DQ, made assigning TCR associations to individual alleles difficult. In a later genetic analysis, a missense DCLRE1C variant was associated with V-gene and J-gene trimming of TCR beta chains, and the association was replicated in an independent cohort. Because HLA typing was missing for some donors at each locus, association tests included only the typed subset. At a false discovery rate of 0.05, a later analysis linked approximately 18,000 TCR beta sequences to specific HLA alleles. Because counts were too low, 15 or so rarely observed V segments, including chromosome 9 orphons, were excluded from the earlier analysis of some 590 of the donors. In a later analysis, the rate of TCR association differed among HLA loci, with DRB1 alleles having the most associated TCRs and HLA-C alleles having the fewest. The only immune exposure information available for the cohort was CMV serostatus. According to the authors, the approach could potentially be generalized to other disease states and immunological phenotypes. Correlated functional status among segregating V segments might reflect linkage disequilibrium, but an unknown experimental factor could not be ruled out. In a later analysis, HLA-associated TCR beta chains showed more clonal expansion and lower generation probabilities than non-associated chains that were equally common. Because the 87-base-pair reads could not distinguish some IMGT-functional V segments, including TRBV6-2 and TRBV6-3, those segments were excluded. A later analysis reported that several top co-occurrence clusters appeared linked to parvovirus B19, influenza, CMV and Epstein-Barr virus. A further reported finding was that TCR beta sequences accurately predicted the HLA-A and HLA-B alleles for most subjects in the first cohort. According to a later analysis, most CMV-associated TCR beta chains appeared to be HLA-restricted, and the HLA associations seemed to be driven largely by CMV exposure. A cluster of highly shared sequence variants was judged likely to be a technical artifact of the sequencing pipeline.

There are 12 amino acids in the CDR3, from cysteine to phenylalanine inclusive. Only CDR3 DNA remains: 36 bases, in frame from the first base. In the germline V gene (reference sequence), CDR1 corresponds to SEHNR and CDR2 to FQNEAQ. The method behind the library was the immunoSEQ multiplex PCR assay. For the multiplex PCR, a mixture combining 60 forward primers for TCR Vbeta segments and 13 reverse primers for TCR Jbeta segments was used. A multiplex PCR assay on genomic DNA amplified the CDR3 region of rearranged TCR beta genes. The amplified TCR beta libraries were sequenced on the Illumina HiSeq System as 87-base-pair reads. In the paper's pipeline: A later analysis tallied 75 million to 95 million unique TCR beta chains across the 650 to 750 repertoires, and about 12 million of those chains were shared by two or more donors. Raw reads were error-corrected and collapsed into unique sequences with a nearest-neighbor algorithm that merged closely related sequences to remove PCR and sequencing errors. V, D and J gene segments were assigned by aligning CDR3 sequences to IMGT reference sequences. For a sequence to be retained, a match of at least six nucleotides was required to both a V gene segment and a J gene segment. A rearrangement counted as productive if the CDR3 had no stop codons and remained in frame with V and J, and every other rearrangement counted as non-productive. Following IMGT convention, CDR3 was defined as the stretch from the second conserved V-encoded cysteine to the conserved J-encoded phenylalanine. In an earlier analysis of around 600 of the donors, sequences lacking an unambiguous match to a single V gene segment were excluded. In an earlier analysis of some 590 of the donors, a V segment was called functional when productive rearrangements were above 56.7%, and segregating when the standard deviation between donors exceeded 5%. A statistical classification framework was built for diagnosing cytomegalovirus status from the catalog of TCR beta chain sequences. A later analysis assigned V and J genes by comparing TCR nucleotide sequences with IMGT/GENE-DB human TR gene sequences. Using the TCRdist pipeline, a later analysis assigned CDR3 sequences along with most-parsimonious VDJ recombination scenarios. In a later analysis, each TCR beta chain was defined by its CDR3 amino acid sequence together with its V-gene family, and reads lacking a unique V-gene family were excluded. In a later analysis, a few hundred highly shared, low-generation-probability nucleotide sequences were removed to address suspected cross-contamination and a sequencing artifact. A later analysis calculated a clonal expansion index for each public chain from normalized within-repertoire ranks of inferred template counts. In a later analysis, generation probabilities were computed with a VDJ recombination model fitted to out-of-frame rearrangements, and the resulting probabilities were checked against IGoR. In a later analysis, hypergeometric tests were used to score TCR-TCR, TCR-HLA and TCR-CMV co-occurrence, with a repertoire-size bias correction applied to TCR pairs. A later analysis estimated false discovery rates by permuting HLA or CMV assignments 20 times. In a later analysis, co-occurring TCRs were grouped with DBSCAN, and TCRdist sequence similarity was added when clustering was performed within HLA-allele-positive subsets. For co-occurrence clustering, repertoires with fewer than 30,000 or more than 120,000 public chains were excluded, along with 5 or 6 repertoires with anomalous nucleotide sharing. This immuneACCESS table, as held by TCRdb, lists in-frame sequences with V and J called but not all clones. Of the missing ones, under half trace to an unresolved V gene in checked studies; the others have no known cause. D and trimming come from the DNA, and the V and J calls and clone size come from that table. The sample records 65,000 to 75,000 clones, roughly two thirds of which are singletons. In total, the top ten clones hold roughly 2.1% of the sample.

Points on this clone: Its target antigen remains unknown. At one of its ends the junction is not consistent with the germline gene, which may arise from a read error.

In total, fewer than 750 healthy bone marrow donors made up the cohort. At the time of sampling, all cohort members were nominally healthy, though unrecorded immune exposures were likely present. The donor tested CMV seronegative and was one of the 352 seronegative cohort members. Every donor gave a peripheral blood sample, and the peripheral blood mononuclear cells from that sample were used for TCR beta sequencing. Genomic DNA was extracted from the blood cell samples with the Qiagen DNeasy Blood Extraction Kit. Here the chain combines TRBV7-9 and TRBJ1-1; the D gene lacks a confident call. This TCR came from a woman aged 30 to 39 in good health and CMV-seronegative. The sequenced sample was PBMCs. The sequenced DNA: TGTTCCAGCAGCGTGTTGTTATCTGAAGCTTTCTTT. The resulting protein is CSSSVLLSEAFF.